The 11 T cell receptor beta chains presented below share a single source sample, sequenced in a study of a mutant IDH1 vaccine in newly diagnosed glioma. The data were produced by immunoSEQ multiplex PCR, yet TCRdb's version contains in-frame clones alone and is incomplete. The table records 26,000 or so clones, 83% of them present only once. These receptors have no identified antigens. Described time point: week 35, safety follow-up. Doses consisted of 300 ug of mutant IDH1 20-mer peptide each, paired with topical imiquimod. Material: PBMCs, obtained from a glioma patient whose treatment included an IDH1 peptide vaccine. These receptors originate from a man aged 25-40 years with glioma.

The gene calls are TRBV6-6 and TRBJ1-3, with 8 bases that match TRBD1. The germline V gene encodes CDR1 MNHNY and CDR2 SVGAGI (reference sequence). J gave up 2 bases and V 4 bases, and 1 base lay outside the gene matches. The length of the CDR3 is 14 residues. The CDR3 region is CASSLQGAGNTIYF. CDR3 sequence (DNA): TGTGCCAGCAGTTTACAGGGGGCTGGAAACACCATATATTTT.

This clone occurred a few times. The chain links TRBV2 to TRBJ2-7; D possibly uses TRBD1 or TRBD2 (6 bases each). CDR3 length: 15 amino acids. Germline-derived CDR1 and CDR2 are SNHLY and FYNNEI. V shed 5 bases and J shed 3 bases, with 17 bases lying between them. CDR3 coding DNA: TGTGCCAGCAGTCCCCGAGGGGGGCTAGTCTACGAGCAGTACTTC. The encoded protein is CASSPRGGLVYEQYF. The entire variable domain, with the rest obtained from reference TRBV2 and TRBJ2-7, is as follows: EPEVTQTPSHQVTQMGQEVILRCVPISNHLYFYWYRQILGQKVEFLVSFYNNEISEKSEIFDDQFSVERPDGSNFTLKIRSTKLEDSAMYFCASSPRGGLVYEQYFGPGTRLTVT.

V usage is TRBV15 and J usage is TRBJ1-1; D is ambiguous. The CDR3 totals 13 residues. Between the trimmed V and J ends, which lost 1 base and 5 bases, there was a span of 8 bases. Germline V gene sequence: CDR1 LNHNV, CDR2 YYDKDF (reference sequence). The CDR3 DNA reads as TGTGCCACCAGCAGAGGGGTCGGGACTGAAGCTTTCTTT. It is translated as CATSRGVGTEAFF.

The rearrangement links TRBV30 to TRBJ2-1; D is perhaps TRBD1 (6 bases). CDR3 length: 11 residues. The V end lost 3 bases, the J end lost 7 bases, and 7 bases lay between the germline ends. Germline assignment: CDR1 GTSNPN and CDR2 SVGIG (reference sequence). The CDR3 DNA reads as TGTGCCTGGAGGAGGGGGAATGAGCAGTTCTTC. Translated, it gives CAWRRGNEQFF.

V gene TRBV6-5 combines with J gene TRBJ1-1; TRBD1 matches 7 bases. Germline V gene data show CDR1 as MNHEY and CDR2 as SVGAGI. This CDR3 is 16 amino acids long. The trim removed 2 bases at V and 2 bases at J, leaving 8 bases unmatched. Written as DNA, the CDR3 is TGTGCCAGCAGTTACACCCGGACAGGTGAAAACACTGAAGCTTTCTTT. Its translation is CASSYTRTGENTEAFF.

The CDR3 bases are TGTGCCAGCAGAAACCCTACAGGGATCGCTGAAGCTTTCTTT. This gives the protein CASRNPTGIAEAFF. The gene calls are TRBV6-5 and TRBJ1-1, with D possibly matching TRBD1 (6 bases). The V gene lost 6 bases and the J gene lost 6 bases, with 17 bases spanning the gap. Germline V gives CDR1 MNHEY, CDR2 SVGAGI. The CDR3 sequence is 14 residues long.

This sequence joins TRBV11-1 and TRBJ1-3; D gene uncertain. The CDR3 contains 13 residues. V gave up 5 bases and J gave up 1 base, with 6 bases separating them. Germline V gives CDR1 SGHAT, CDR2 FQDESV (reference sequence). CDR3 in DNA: TGTGCCAGCAGCCACCCATCTGGAAACACCATATATTTT. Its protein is CASSHPSGNTIYF.

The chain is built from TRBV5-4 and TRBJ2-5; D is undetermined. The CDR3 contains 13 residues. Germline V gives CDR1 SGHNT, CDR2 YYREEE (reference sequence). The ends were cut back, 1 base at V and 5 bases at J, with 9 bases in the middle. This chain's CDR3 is CASSLRGPETQYF. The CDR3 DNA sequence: TGTGCCAGCAGCTTGCGTGGGCCCGAGACCCAGTACTTC.

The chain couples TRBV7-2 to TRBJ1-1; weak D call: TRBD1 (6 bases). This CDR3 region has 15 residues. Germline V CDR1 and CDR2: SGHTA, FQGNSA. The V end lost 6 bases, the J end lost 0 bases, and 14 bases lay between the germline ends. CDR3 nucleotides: TGTGCCAGCAGATCGAGGGACAACATGAACACTGAAGCTTTCTTT. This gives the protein CASRSRDNMNTEAFF.

In nucleotides, the CDR3 is TGCGCCAGCAGCCAAAAGAGCGGGGGGGGCACAGATACGCAGTATTTT. This translates into CASSQKSGGGTDTQYF. This chain connects TRBV4-1 to TRBJ2-3, with 10 bases identical to TRBD2. Germline CDR1 and CDR2: MGHRA and YSYEKL. The V and J ends lost 2 bases and 1 base, in that order; junction bases with no gene match: 3. The CDR3 is 16 amino acids.

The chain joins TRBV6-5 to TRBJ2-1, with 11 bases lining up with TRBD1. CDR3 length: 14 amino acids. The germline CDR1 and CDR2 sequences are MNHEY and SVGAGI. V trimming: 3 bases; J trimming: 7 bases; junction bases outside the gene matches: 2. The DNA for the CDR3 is TGTGCCAGCAGTTATGGGGACAGGGGGAATGAGCAGTTCTTC. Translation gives CASSYGDRGNEQFF.